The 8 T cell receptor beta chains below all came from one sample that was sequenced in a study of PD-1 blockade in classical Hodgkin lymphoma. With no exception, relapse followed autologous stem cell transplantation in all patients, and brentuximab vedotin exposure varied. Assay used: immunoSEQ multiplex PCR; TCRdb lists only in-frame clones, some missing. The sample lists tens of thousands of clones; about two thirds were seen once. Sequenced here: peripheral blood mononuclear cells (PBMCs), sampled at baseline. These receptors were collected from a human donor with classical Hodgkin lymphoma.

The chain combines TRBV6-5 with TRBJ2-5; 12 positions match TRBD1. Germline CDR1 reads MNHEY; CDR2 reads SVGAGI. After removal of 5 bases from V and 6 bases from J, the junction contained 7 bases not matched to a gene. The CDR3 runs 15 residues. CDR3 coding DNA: TGTGCCAGCAGTCACCGGGACAGGGGGCGGCAGACCCAGTACTTC. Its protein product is CASSHRDRGRQTQYF.

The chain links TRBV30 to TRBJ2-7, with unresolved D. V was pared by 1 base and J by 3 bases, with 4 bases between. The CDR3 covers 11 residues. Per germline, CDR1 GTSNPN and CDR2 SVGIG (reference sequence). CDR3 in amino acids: CAWSGLYEQYF. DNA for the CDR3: TGTGCCTGGAGTGGACTCTACGAGCAGTACTTC.

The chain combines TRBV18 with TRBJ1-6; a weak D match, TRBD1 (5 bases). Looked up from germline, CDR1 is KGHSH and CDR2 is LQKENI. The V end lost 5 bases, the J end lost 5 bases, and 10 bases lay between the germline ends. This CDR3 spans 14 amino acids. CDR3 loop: CASSTGRNNSPLHF. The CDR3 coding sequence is TGTGCCAGCTCAACGGGGCGAAATAATTCACCCCTCCACTTT.

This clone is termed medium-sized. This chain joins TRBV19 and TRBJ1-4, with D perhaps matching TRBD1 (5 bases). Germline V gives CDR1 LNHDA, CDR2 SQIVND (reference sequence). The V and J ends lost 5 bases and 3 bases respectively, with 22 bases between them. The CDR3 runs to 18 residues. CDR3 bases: TGTGCCAGTAGTCCCCGGGCAGGAGGGGACCCTTCTAATGAAAAACTGTTTTTT. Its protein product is CASSPRAGGDPSNEKLFF.

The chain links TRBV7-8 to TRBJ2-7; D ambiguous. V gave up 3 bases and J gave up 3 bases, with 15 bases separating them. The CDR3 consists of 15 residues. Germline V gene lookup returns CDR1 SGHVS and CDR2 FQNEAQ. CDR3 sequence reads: CASSFLSWFDYEQYF. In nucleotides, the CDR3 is TGTGCCAGCAGCTTTCTGTCCTGGTTTGACTACGAGCAGTACTTC.

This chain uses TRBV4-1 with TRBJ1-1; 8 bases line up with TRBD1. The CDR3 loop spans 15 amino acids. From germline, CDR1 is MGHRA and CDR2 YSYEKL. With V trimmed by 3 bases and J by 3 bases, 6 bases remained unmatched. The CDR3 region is CASSQAGGLDTEAFF. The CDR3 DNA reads TGCGCCAGCAGCCAGGCAGGGGGCTTGGACACTGAAGCTTTCTTT.

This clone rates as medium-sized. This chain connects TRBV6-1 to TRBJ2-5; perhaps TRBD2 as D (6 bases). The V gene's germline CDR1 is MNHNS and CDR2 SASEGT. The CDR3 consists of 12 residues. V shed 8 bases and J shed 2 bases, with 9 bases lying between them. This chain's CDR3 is CASGGFQETQYF. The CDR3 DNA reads TGTGCCAGCGGGGGGTTTCAAGAGACCCAGTACTTC.

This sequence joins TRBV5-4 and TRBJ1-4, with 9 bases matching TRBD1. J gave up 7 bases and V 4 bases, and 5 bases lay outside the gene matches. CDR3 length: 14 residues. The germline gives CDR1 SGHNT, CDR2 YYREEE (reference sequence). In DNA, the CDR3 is TGTGCCAGCAGCATCGGACAGGGGACTGAAAAACTGTTTTTT. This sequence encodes CASSIGQGTEKLFF.